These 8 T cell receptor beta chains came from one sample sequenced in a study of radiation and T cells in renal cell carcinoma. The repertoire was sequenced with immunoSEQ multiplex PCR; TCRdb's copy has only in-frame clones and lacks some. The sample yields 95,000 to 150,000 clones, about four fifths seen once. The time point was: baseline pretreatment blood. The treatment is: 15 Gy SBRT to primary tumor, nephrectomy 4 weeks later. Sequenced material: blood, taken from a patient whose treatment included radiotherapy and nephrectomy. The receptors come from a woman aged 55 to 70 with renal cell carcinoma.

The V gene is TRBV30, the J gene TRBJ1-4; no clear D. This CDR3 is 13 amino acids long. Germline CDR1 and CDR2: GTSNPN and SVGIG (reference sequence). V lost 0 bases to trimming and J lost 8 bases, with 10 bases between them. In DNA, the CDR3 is TGTGCCTGGAGTGTCGCAACGGGAGAAAAACTGTTTTTT. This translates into CAWSVATGEKLFF.

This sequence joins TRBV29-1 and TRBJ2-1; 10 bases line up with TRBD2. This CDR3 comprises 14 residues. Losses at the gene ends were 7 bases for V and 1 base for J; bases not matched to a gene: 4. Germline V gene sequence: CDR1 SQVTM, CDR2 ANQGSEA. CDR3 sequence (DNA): TGCAGCGGCCAACTAGCGGGATCCTACAATGAGCAGTTCTTC. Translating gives CSGQLAGSYNEQFF.

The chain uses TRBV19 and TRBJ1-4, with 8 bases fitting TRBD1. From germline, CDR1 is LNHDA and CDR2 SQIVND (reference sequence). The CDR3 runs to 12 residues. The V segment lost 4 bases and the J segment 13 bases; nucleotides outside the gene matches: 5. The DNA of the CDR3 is TGTGCCAGTAGTACGACAGGGGAGAGACTGTTTTTT. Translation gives CASSTTGERLFF. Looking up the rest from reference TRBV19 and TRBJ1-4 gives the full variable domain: DGGITQSPKYLFRKEGQNVTLSCEQNLNHDAMYWYRQDPGQGLRLIYYSQIVNDFQKGDIAEGYSVSREKKESFPLTVTSAQKNPTAFYLCASSTTGERLFFGSGTQLSVL.

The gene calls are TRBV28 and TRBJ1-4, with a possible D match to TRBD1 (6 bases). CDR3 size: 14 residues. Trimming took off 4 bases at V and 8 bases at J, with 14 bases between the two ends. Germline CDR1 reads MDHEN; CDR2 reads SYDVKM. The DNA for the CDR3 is TGTGCCAGCAGTTCTGGGCAGGGGCGGGAAAAACTGTTTTTT. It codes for CASSSGQGREKLFF.

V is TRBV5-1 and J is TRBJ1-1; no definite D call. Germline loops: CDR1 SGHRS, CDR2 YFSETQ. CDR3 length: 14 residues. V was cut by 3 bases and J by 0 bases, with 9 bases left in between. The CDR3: CASSSVTVNTEAFF. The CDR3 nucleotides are TGCGCCAGCAGCTCGGTGACGGTGAACACTGAAGCTTTCTTT.

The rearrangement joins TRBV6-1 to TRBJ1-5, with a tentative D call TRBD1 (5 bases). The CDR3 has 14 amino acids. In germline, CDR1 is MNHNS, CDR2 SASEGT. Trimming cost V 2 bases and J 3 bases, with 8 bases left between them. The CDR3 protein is CASSESGDNQPQHF. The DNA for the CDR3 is TGTGCCAGCAGTGAATCGGGGGACAATCAGCCCCAGCATTTT.

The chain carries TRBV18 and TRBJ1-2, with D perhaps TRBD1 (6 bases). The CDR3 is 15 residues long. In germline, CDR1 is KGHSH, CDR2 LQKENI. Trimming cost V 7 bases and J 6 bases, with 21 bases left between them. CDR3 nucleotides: TGTGCCAGCTACCCTGGGGCTGGGGGCCAGGATGGCTACACCTTC. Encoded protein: CASYPGAGGQDGYTF.

The CDR3 DNA reads TGTGCCAGCAGCCCCCGACAGGGATCCTACAATGAGCAGTTCTTC. It codes for CASSPRQGSYNEQFF. V usage is TRBV5-4 and J usage is TRBJ2-1; 7 positions agree with TRBD1. Per germline, CDR1 SGHNT and CDR2 YYREEE (reference sequence). Trimming took 4 bases from V and 1 from J; bases not matched to a gene: 5. This CDR3 contains 15 residues.